The next 27 T cell receptor beta chains were all read from a single sample in a study of tumor and adjacent non-tumor tissue in lung cancer. The template was RNA from unsorted bulk tissue. More than 3 cm separated this lung sample from the edge of the tumor. A modified ARM-PCR protocol with three rounds of nested PCR amplified TCRbeta. TCRdb re-called the multiplex PCR reads with MiXCR, one entry per CDR3 protein. The profile covers over 80,000 distinct CDR3 sequences, with around three quarters appearing a single time and 21% taken by the ten largest. Specimen: distant non-tumor lung tissue. All receptors come from a woman in her fifties or sixties with non-small cell lung cancer.

A note on this clonotype: The CDR3 ends on some other residue instead of the conserved phenylalanine or tryptophan, so this is likely a read error. The rearrangement uses TRBV11-2 and TRBJ2-7; D unresolved. The CDR3 spans 14 residues. V was trimmed by 0 bases and J by 6 bases, leaving 12 bases between them. The V gene's germline CDR1 is SGHAT and CDR2 FQNNGV. CDR3 nucleotide sequence: TGTGCCAGCAGCTTAGATTCGGAGCCGGGCGAGCAGTACTTA. Encoded protein: CASSLDSEPGEQYL.

Concerning this clonotype itself: One end of the junction varies from germline; a read error may be responsible. The chain recombines TRBV29-1 with TRBJ1-2; TRBD1 is a possible D gene (5 bases). In germline, CDR1 is SQVTM, CDR2 ANQGSEA. This CDR3 spans 11 amino acids. The CDR3 region has the DNA TGTAGCGTTGTAGAGGGACATGGCTACACCTTC. Translated, it gives CSVVEGHGYTF.

This chain links TRBV6-1 with TRBJ2-5; 11 bases match TRBD2. This CDR3 is built from 15 residues. CDR1 is MNHNS, CDR2 SASEGT, per germline. V lost 2 bases and J lost 1; bases outside the gene matches: 0. The CDR3 DNA reads TGTGCCAGCAGTGAACTAGCGGGAGGCCAAGAGACCCAGTACTTC. Amino acids: CASSELAGGQETQYF.

With regard to this clonotype: No conserved phenylalanine or tryptophan is present at the end of the CDR3, so a read error is the likely explanation. V is TRBV29-1 and J is TRBJ2-7, with 13 nucleotides matching TRBD2. Germline lookup yields CDR1 SQVTM and CDR2 ANQGSEA. The CDR3 is 15 amino acids. The trim removed 3 bases at V and 5 bases at J, leaving 7 bases unmatched. CDR3 residues: CSVDRTSGSIHEQYC. The CDR3 coding sequence is TGCAGCGTTGACAGGACTAGCGGGAGTATACACGAGCAGTACTGC.

Worth noting for this clonotype: Here the CDR3 omits its conserved ending phenylalanine or tryptophan, so a read error is the likely source. The DNA is left out, because the CDR3 cannot be placed on it with certainty; the CDR3 is given as TCRdb lists it. The rearrangement links TRBV4-1 to TRBJ2-1. Germline values: CDR1 MGHRA, CDR2 YSYEKL. The CDR3 spans 18 residues, counting both ends. The CDR3 protein is CASSQDLASGSTYNEQFL.

Concerning this clonotype itself: A single base separates this from a much larger clone, so it may be a read error. This chain uses TRBV28 with TRBJ1-1; D is unclear. CDR3 size: 11 residues. The V gene's germline CDR1 is MDHEN and CDR2 SYDVKM. V was clipped by 10 bases and J by 4 bases, with 10 bases between them. The CDR3 coding sequence is TGTGCCAACCAGAGGGCCACTGAAGCTTTCTTT. Protein: CANQRATEAFF.

This clonotype was seen once. The CDR3 does not end in the conserved phenylalanine or tryptophan, so this is likely a read error. The chain is built from TRBV7-9 and TRBJ2-1; D not resolved. The CDR3 runs 12 residues. With 7 bases removed from V and 5 bases from J, the gap between germline ends came to 9 bases. Germline CDR1 is SEHNR and CDR2 is FQNEAQ (reference sequence). Here the CDR3 DNA reads TGTGCCAGCATCCGAGGAGACAATGAGCAGTTCTCC. Amino acids: CASIRGDNEQFS.

The chain carries TRBV12-3 or TRBV12-4 and TRBJ2-2; possible D gene TRBD2, 5 bases. The CDR3 sequence is 16 residues long. CDR3 bases: TGTACCAACAGTTTAGTATCGGGGACGAACACCGGGGAGCTGTTTTTT. The encoded protein is CTNSLVSGTNTGELFF.

Ten or more counts support this clonotype. For the CDR3, the DNA is TGCGCCAGCAGTTTACTAGCAGTCAATGAGCAGTTCTTC. Residues: CASSLLAVNEQFF. V is TRBV5-1 and J is TRBJ2-1; maybe TRBD2 (6 bases). Germline V gene sequence: CDR1 SGHRS, CDR2 YFSETQ. The CDR3 spans 13 residues. Trimming left V 5 bases short and J 6 bases short, with 12 bases between.

Concerning this clonotype itself: At one end, the junction sequence differs from germline, possibly due to a read error. V is TRBV11-2 and J is TRBJ2-3; either TRBD1 or TRBD2 may supply D (6 bases each). CDR1 and CDR2 from the germline V gene are SGHAT and FQNNGV. This CDR3 spans 15 amino acids. CDR3 loop: CASNLGGRTPDTQYF. The CDR3 nucleotides are TGCGCCAGCAACTTAGGGGGGAGGACCCCAGATACGCAGTATTTT.

This clonotype was observed a few times. A much larger clone is a single base away; this may be a read error. This chain links TRBV10-3 with TRBJ2-5; TRBD2 agrees at 7 bases. CDR1 is ENHRY and CDR2 is SYGVKD in the germline V gene. This CDR3 has 15 amino acids. The CDR3, as DNA: TGTGCCATCAGTGACCCCCAGGGAGGGCAAGATACCCAGTACTTC. This codes for CAISDPQGGQDTQYF.

This clonotype occurred once. Compared with germline, one end of the junction differs, possibly owing to a read error. This chain uses TRBV29-1 with TRBJ2-1; tentative D call: TRBD2 (6 bases). The germline gives CDR1 SQVTM, CDR2 ANQGSEA. The CDR3 runs to 17 residues. CDR3 DNA: TGCAGCGCTGAAGTGTTCGGCGGGGTGACCTCCTACAATGAGCAGTTCTTC. Translating gives CSAEVFGGVTSYNEQFF.

This chain joins TRBV9 and TRBJ2-5, with TRBD2 matching over 12 bases. This CDR3 region has 15 residues. CDR1 is SGDLS and CDR2 is YYNGEE in the germline V gene. V gave up 9 bases and J gave up 7 bases; unmatched junction bases: 13. The CDR3 loop is CAIGPLAGGEGTQYF. The CDR3 bases are TGTGCCATCGGACCTCTAGCGGGAGGGGAGGGGACCCAGTACTTC.

This chain links TRBV11-2 with TRBJ2-1, with a possible D match to TRBD1 (6 bases). Germline loops: CDR1 SGHAT, CDR2 FQNNGV. V lost 3 bases to trimming and J lost 4 bases, with 19 bases between them. The CDR3 is made up of 17 amino acids. The CDR3 here is CASSLTTTGRTYNEQFF. The CDR3 coding sequence is TGTGCCAGCAGCTTGACGACTACAGGGAGAACATACAATGAGCAGTTCTTC.

The chain recombines TRBV11-2 with TRBJ2-1, with D unresolved. The CDR3 contains 16 residues. V gave up 8 bases and J gave up 0 bases, with 17 bases separating them. The germline CDR1 and CDR2 sequences are SGHAT and FQNNGV. CDR3 in amino acids: CASDLRLSSSYNEQFF. CDR3 sequence (DNA): TGTGCCAGCGACTTAAGACTTTCCTCCTCCTACAATGAGCAGTTCTTC.

The chain couples TRBV10-3 to TRBJ1-3, with no clear D. CDR1 and CDR2 (germline): ENHRY, SYGVKD. Trimming removed 0 bases from V and 0 bases from J, with 15 bases in between. The CDR3 runs 18 residues. The CDR3 region has the DNA TGTGCCATCAGTGAGTCTGGTGGGAGACTTATCTCTGGAAACACCATATATTTT. This sequence encodes CAISESGGRLISGNTIYF.

Remarks on this clonotype: A much larger clone differs by one base, so this may be a read error. CDR3 sequence: CVSSPHPGLAGVTSSYDQYF. The CDR3 bases are TGTGTCAGCAGTCCCCATCCGGGACTAGCGGGAGTAACTTCCTCCTACGATCAGTACTTC. This sequence joins TRBV28 and TRBJ2-7; TRBD2 matches 14 bases. The length of the CDR3 is 20 residues. Per the germline V gene, CDR1 is MDHEN and CDR2 is SYDVKM.

With respect to this clonotype: Germline is not matched at one junction end, which may reflect a read error. The rearrangement uses TRBV6-6 and TRBJ2-3; TRBD2 agrees at 8 bases. The CDR3 has 14 amino acids. Germline V gene lookup returns CDR1 MNHNY and CDR2 SVGAGI (reference sequence). This CDR3 is CVSIPGGSIDTQYF. CDR3 sequence (DNA): TGTGTCAGCATTCCGGGAGGGTCGATAGATACGCAGTATTTT.

Comments on this clonotype: Since the CDR3 does not end with the conserved phenylalanine or tryptophan, this likely comes from a read error. This sequence joins TRBV28 and TRBJ2-2, with D perhaps matching TRBD2 (6 bases). Germline-derived CDR1 and CDR2 are MDHEN and SYDVKM. The CDR3 is 14 residues long. The CDR3 DNA reads TGTGCCAGCAGTCCGACTAGGGCGGCCGGGAAGCTGTTTTTA. This encodes CASSPTRAAGKLFL.

Remarks on this clonotype: Given the absence of the conserved phenylalanine or tryptophan at the CDR3 end, a read error is likely. This chain joins TRBV10-3 and TRBJ2-3; tentatively, D is TRBD1 (6 bases). Trimming removed 7 bases from V and 6 bases from J, with 17 bases in between. Germline loops: CDR1 ENHRY, CDR2 SYGVKD. CDR3 length: 14 amino acids. This CDR3 is CAINRGQSEDTQYI. CDR3 coding DNA: TGTGCCATCAATCGTGGACAGTCGGAGGATACGCAGTATATT.

This sequence joins TRBV6-2 or TRBV6-3 and TRBJ2-1; 7 bases are shared with TRBD2. Trimming took 7 bases from V and 9 from J; bases not matched to a gene: 18. Germline V gene data show CDR1 as MNHEY and CDR2 as SVGEGT. This CDR3 comprises 16 residues. Here the CDR3 DNA reads TGTGCCAGCACCCCGTGGCGGACTAGTGGGAGAAGTGAGCAGTTCTTC. It yields the protein CASTPWRTSGRSEQFF.

Concerning this clonotype: One junction end does not reproduce the germline sequence, and a read error may be involved. The chain joins TRBV14 to TRBJ2-7; D is unresolved. The germline CDR1 and CDR2 sequences are SGHDN and FVKESK. The CDR3 totals 12 residues. The CDR3 DNA sequence: TGTGCCGGCAGCCATGACACCTACGAGCTGTACTTC. Amino acids: CAGSHDTYELYF.

The chain links TRBV7-9 to TRBJ2-5; no clear D gene. CDR1 is SEHNR, CDR2 FQNEAQ, per germline (reference sequence). The CDR3 runs 15 residues. V gave up 3 bases and J gave up 4 bases, with 15 bases separating them. The DNA for the CDR3 is TGTGCCAGCAGCTTGTCACCTAGGGTCCCAGAGACCCAGTACTTC. As protein: CASSLSPRVPETQYF.

This clonotype was seen a handful of times. The final CDR3 position lacks the conserved phenylalanine or tryptophan, pointing to a likely read error. The rearrangement uses TRBV30 and TRBJ2-7; D might be TRBD1 (5 bases). Germline CDR1 GTSNPN, CDR2 SVGIG (reference sequence). This CDR3 spans 12 amino acids. V lost 1 base to trimming and J lost 5 bases, with 9 bases between them. The CDR3 sequence: CAWSEGNHEQYL. CDR3 bases: TGTGCCTGGAGTGAGGGGAACCACGAGCAGTACCTC.

This clonotype was seen just once. Germline and junction disagree at one end, which may indicate a read error. The rearrangement joins TRBV5-6 to TRBJ1-2, with D unresolved. This CDR3 has 17 amino acids. Germline CDR1 reads SGHDT; CDR2 reads YYEEEE. CDR3 sequence (DNA): TGTGCCAGCAGCCCGGTAAGATTCAGGTCCTCTAACTATGTCTACACCTTC. Amino acid sequence: CASSPVRFRSSNYVYTF.

This clonotype has a single count. At one of its ends the junction is not consistent with the germline gene, which may arise from a read error. The J gene is TRBJ1-1, the V gene TRBV6-6, with no clear D. Per the germline V gene, CDR1 is MNHNY and CDR2 is SVGAGI (reference sequence). The CDR3 consists of 13 residues. CDR3 region: CASTFSENAEVFF. In nucleotides, the CDR3 is TGTGCCAGCACCTTTTCCGAGAACGCTGAAGTTTTCTTT.

This clonotype appeared many times. V gene TRBV6-5 combines with J gene TRBJ2-3; 7 bases match TRBD2. V lost 1 base and J lost 2; bases outside the gene matches: 3. CDR3 size: 15 residues. The germline V gene encodes CDR1 MNHEY and CDR2 SVGAGI. The chain's CDR3 is CASSYWLADTDTQYF. CDR3 DNA sequence: TGTGCCAGCAGTTACTGGCTAGCGGACACAGATACGCAGTATTTT.